Sequencing of this TCR beta chain was carried out in a study of molecular identifiers for immune sequencing clone quantification. MiXCR, applied by TCRdb to the PCR reads, yields one record per CDR3 protein. This sample has around 460,000 distinct CDR3 sequences, with about 21% found just once. General study points: Clones exceeding 20 RNA copies carried over 99% of effector molecules but under 1% of naive-cell molecules.

This clonotype was found a few times. No antigen is known for it. The V gene lost 5 bases and the J gene lost 6 bases, with 18 bases spanning the gap. The CDR3 loop spans 15 amino acids. Germline CDR1 reads SGHTA; CDR2 reads FQGTGA. The source material was naive CD8+ T cells from blood, with Jurkat cell RNA spiked in. Indicated subset: FACS-sorted CD8+CD4-CCR7+CD45RA+ naive T cells. This TCR came from a human donor in good health. Some libraries in this study had Jurkat cell RNA spiked in. V and J are TRBV7-3 and TRBJ2-3, with D maybe TRBD1 (6 bases). DNA of the CDR3: TGTGCCAGCAGCCAGGGGACCGATTTTTGGGATACGCAGTATTTT. Its protein product is CASSQGTDFWDTQYF.